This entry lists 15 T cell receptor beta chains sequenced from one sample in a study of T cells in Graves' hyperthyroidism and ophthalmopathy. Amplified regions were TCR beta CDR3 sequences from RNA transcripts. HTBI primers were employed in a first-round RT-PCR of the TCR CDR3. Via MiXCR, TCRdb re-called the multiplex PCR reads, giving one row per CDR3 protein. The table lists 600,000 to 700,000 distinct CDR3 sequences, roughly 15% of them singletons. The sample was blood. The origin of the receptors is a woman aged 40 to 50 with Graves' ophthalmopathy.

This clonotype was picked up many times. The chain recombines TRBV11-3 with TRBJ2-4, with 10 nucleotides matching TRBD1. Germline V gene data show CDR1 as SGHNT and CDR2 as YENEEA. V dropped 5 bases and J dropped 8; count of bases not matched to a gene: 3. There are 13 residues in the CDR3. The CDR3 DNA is TGTGCCAGCAGCAGCGGACAGGGGGACATTCAGTACTTC. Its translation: CASSSGQGDIQYF.

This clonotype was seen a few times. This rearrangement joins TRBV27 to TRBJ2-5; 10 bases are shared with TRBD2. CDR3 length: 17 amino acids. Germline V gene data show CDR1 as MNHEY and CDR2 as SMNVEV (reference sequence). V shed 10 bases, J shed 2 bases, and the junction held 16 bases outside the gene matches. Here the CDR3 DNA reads TGTGCCACCTCCCGAAGGGGGGTAGCGGGAGGACAAGAGACCCAGTACTTC. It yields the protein CATSRRGVAGGQETQYF.

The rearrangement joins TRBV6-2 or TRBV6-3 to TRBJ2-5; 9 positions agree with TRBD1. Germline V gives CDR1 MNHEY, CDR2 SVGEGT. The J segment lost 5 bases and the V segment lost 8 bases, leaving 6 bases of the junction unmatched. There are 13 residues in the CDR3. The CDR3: CASYTGGAETQYF. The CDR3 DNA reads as TGTGCCAGCTACACAGGGGGCGCGGAGACCCAGTACTTC.

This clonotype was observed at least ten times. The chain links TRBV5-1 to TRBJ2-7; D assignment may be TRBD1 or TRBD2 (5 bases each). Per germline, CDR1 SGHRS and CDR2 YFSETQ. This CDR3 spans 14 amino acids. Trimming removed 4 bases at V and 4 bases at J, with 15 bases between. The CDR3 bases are TGCGCCAGCAGCGGGGACGGACTCCAGTACGAGCAGTACTTC. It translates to CASSGDGLQYEQYF. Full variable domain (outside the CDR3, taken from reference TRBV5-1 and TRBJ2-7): KAGVTQTPRYLIKTRGQQVTLSCSPISGHRSVSWYQQTPGQGLQFLFEYFSETQRNKGNFPGRFSGRQFSNSRSEMNVSTLELGDSALYLCASSGDGLQYEQYFGPGTRLTVT.

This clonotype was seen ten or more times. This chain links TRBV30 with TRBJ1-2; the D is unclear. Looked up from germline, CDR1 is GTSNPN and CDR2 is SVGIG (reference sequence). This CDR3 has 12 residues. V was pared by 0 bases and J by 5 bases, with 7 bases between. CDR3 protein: CAWSVRAYGYTF. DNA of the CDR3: TGTGCCTGGAGTGTACGGGCATATGGCTACACCTTC.

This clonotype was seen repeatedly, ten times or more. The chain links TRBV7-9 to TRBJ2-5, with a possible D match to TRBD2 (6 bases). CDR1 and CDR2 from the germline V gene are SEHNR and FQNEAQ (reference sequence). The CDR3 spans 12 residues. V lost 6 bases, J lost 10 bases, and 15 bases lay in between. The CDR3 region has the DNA TGTGCCAGCAGATCTCAGGGCGGGGTCCAGTACTTC. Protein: CASRSQGGVQYF.

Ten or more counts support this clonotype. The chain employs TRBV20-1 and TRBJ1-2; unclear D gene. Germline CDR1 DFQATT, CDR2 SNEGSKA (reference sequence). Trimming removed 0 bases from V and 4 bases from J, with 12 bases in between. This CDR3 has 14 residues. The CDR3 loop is CSARDRGISYGYTF. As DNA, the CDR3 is TGCAGTGCTAGAGATCGAGGGATCAGCTATGGCTACACCTTC.

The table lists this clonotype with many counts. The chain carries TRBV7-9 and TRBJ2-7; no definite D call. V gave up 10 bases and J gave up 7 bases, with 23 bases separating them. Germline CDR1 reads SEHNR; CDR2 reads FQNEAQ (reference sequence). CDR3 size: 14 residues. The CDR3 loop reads CATQTGATGREQYF. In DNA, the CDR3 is TGTGCCACTCAAACCGGCGCTACCGGGCGGGAGCAGTACTTC.

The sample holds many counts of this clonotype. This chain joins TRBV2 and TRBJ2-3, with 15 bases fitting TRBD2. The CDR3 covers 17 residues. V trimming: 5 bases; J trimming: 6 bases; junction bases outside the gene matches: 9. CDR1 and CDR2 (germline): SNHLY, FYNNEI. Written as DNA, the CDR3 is TGTGCCAGCAGTCCAAGGACTAGCGGGAGGGCCAAGGATACGCAGTATTTT. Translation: CASSPRTSGRAKDTQYF.

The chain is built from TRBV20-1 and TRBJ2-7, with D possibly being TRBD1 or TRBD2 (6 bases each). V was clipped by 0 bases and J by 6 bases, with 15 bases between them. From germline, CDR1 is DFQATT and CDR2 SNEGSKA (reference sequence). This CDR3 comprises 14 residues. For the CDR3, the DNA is TGCAGTGCTAGAGATTCGGGGGCAGGGGTCGAGCAGTACTTC. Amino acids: CSARDSGAGVEQYF.

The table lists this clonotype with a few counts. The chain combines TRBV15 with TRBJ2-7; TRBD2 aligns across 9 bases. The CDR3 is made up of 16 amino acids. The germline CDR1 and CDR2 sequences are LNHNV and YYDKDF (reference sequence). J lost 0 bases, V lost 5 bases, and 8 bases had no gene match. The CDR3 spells CATSALIAGVSYEQYF. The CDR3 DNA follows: TGTGCCACCAGCGCCTTAATAGCGGGGGTCTCCTACGAGCAGTACTTC. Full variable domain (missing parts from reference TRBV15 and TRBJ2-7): DAMVIQNPRYQVTQFGKPVTLSCSQTLNHNVMYWYQQKSSQAPKLLFHYYDKDFNNEADTPDNFQSRRPNTSFCFLDIRSPGLGDTAMYLCATSALIAGVSYEQYFGPGTRLTVT.

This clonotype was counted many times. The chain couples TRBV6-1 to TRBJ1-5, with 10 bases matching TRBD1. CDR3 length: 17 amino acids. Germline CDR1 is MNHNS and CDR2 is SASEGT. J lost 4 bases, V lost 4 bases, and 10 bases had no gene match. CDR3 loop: CASSALAGQGLNQPQHF. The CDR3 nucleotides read TGTGCCAGCAGTGCTTTGGCGGGACAGGGGTTGAATCAGCCCCAGCATTTT.

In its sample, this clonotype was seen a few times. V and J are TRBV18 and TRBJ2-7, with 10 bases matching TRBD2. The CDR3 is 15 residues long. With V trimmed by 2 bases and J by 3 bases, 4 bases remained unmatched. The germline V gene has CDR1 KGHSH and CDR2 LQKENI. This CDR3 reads CASSPESSGSYEQYF. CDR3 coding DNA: TGTGCCAGCTCACCAGAGTCTAGCGGGAGCTACGAGCAGTACTTC. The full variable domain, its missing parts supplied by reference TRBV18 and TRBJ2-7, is NAGVMQNPRHLVRRRGQEARLRCSPMKGHSHVYWYRQLPEEGLKFMVYLQKENIIDESGMPKERFSAEFPKEGPSILRIQQVVRGDSAAYFCASSPESSGSYEQYFGPGTRLTVT.

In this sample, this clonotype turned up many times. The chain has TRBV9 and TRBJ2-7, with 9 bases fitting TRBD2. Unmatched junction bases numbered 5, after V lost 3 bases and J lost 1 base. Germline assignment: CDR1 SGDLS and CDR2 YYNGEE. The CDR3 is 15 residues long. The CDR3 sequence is CASSGIAGESYEQYF. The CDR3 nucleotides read TGTGCCAGCAGCGGAATAGCGGGAGAATCCTACGAGCAGTACTTC.

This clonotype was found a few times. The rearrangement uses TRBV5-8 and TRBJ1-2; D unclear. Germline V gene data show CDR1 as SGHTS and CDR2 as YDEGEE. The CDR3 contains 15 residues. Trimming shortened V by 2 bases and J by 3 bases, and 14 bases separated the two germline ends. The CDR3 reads CASSFTGIGDYGYTF. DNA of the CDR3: TGTGCCAGCAGCTTTACTGGGATCGGGGACTATGGCTACACCTTC.